This T cell receptor beta chain was captured by sequencing in a study of blood T cell repertoires in COVID-19. Clinical histories supplied by participants themselves formed the basis of cohort assignment. Data came from immunoSEQ multiplex PCR; TCRdb stores just in-frame clones and leaves some out. The table includes roughly 330,000 clones, over 75% detected once. The CDR3 sequence is 14 residues long. Trimming cost V 6 bases and J 5 bases; bases outside gene matches: 7. CDR1 MDHEN and CDR2 SYDVKM come from the germline V gene. V is TRBV28 and J is TRBJ2-1, with 7 bases that match TRBD1. This TCR came from a man aged 30 to 39 who had recovered from COVID-19. The material sequenced was PBMCs or T cells enriched from blood (not recorded which). CDR3 in amino acids: CASRHPGQNNEQFF. CDR3 nucleotides: TGTGCCAGCAGACATCCGGGACAGAACAATGAGCAGTTCTTC. The full variable domain, in which reference TRBV28 and TRBJ2-1 provide the parts outside the CDR3, is DVKVTQSSRYLVKRTGEKVFLECVQDMDHENMFWYRQDPGLGLRLIYFSYDVKMKEKGDIPEGYSVSREKKERFSLILESASTNQTSMYLCASRHPGQNNEQFFGPGTRLTVL.